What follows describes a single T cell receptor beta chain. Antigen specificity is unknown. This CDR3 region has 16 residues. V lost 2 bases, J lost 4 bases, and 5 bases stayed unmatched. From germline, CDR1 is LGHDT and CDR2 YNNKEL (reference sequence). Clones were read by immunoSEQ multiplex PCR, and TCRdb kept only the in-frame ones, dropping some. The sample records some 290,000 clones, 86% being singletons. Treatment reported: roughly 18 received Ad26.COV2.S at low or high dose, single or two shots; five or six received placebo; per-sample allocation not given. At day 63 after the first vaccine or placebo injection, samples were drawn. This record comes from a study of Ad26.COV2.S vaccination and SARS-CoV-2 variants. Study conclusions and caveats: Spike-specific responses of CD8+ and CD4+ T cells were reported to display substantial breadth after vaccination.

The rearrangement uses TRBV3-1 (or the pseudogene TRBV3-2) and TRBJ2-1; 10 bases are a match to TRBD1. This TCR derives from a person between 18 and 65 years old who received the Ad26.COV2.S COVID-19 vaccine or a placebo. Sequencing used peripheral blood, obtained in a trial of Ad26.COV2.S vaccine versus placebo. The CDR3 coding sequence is TGTGCCAGCAGCCAATACGACAGGGGGCTTTACAATGAGCAGTTCTTC. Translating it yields CASSQYDRGLYNEQFF.